These 18 T cell receptor beta chains originate from one sample sequenced in a study of CD8+CD57+ T cells in acquired aplastic anemia. Flow cytometry had shown expanded CD8+CD57+ cells in the patients chosen for sequencing. Profiling that covered TCR beta VDJ and CDR3 relied on genomic DNA as its template. TCRdb re-called the reads with MiXCR, one entry per CDR3 protein. The data hold about 200,000 distinct CDR3 sequences, with roughly 50% observed a single time. The sequenced material came from sorted CD4+, CD8+, or CD8+CD57+ T cells (not recorded which) from PBMCs. The source is a human donor with aplastic anemia.

V gene TRBV15 combines with J gene TRBJ2-3; 8 bases match TRBD2. The germline gives CDR1 LNHNV, CDR2 YYDKDF (reference sequence). The V and J ends lost 1 base and 0 bases, in that order; junction bases with no gene match: 9. The CDR3 loop spans 18 amino acids. This CDR3 is CATSRAIISGGSTDTQYF. Written as DNA, the CDR3 is TGTGCCACCAGCAGAGCCATAATAAGCGGGGGTAGCACAGATACGCAGTATTTT.

This clonotype has ten or more counts. The CDR3 reads CASSSGGLHYEQYF. CDR3 DNA: TGTGCCAGCAGCTCCGGGGGGCTGCACTACGAGCAGTACTTC. The gene calls are TRBV5-5 and TRBJ2-7; TRBD2 is a possible D gene (7 bases). The CDR3 is made up of 14 amino acids. The germline CDR1 and CDR2 sequences are SGHKS and YYEKEE (reference sequence). Trimming removed 3 bases from V and 3 bases from J, with 13 bases in between.

This chain links TRBV10-1 with TRBJ2-1; 7 bases are shared with TRBD1. From germline, CDR1 is WNHNN and CDR2 SYGVQD (reference sequence). J gave up 3 bases and V 8 bases, and 7 bases lay outside the gene matches. CDR3 size: 14 residues. CDR3 protein: CASGVTGNYNEQFF. DNA of the CDR3: TGCGCCAGCGGTGTGACAGGGAACTACAATGAGCAGTTCTTC.

The sample holds many counts of this clonotype. The chain recombines TRBV5-1 with TRBJ1-1; D gene ambiguous. Trimming left V 2 bases short and J 3 bases short, with 5 bases between. The CDR3 consists of 12 residues. From germline, CDR1 is SGHRS and CDR2 YFSETQ. The CDR3 protein is CASSFSHTEAFF. CDR3 nucleotides: TGCGCCAGCAGCTTCTCCCACACTGAAGCTTTCTTT.

With respect to this clonotype: A junction end diverges from the germline sequence, so it may reflect a read error. This chain uses TRBV5-1 with TRBJ2-2; D is possibly TRBD2 (7 bases). This CDR3 is built from 15 residues. Germline lookup yields CDR1 SGHRS and CDR2 YFSETQ. The CDR3 spells CASSPSRGGRGELFF. The DNA of the CDR3 is TGTGCCAGCAGCCCGAGTAGGGGGGGGCGCGGGGAGCTGTTTTTT.

This clonotype was picked up many times. The chain is built from TRBV6-6 and TRBJ2-7; 9 nucleotides agree with TRBD1. V lost 0 bases, J lost 4 bases, and 10 bases stayed unmatched. The CDR3 runs 17 residues. Germline CDR1 is MNHNY and CDR2 is SVGAGI (reference sequence). This CDR3 is CASSYSKGPGQGYEQYF. Written as DNA, the CDR3 is TGTGCCAGCAGTTACTCGAAGGGGCCAGGACAGGGGTACGAGCAGTACTTC.

On this clonotype itself: A much larger clone differs by one base, so this may be a read error. The chain carries TRBV5-1 and TRBJ1-1; 11 bases agree with TRBD1. The CDR3 has 19 residues. Germline values: CDR1 SGHRS, CDR2 YFSETQ. The CDR3 spells CASSRHIGTGGQRSTEAFF. The CDR3 nucleotides are TGTGCCAGCAGCAGACACATTGGGACAGGGGGGCAAAGGAGCACTGAAGCTTTCTTT.

This clonotype has more than one count but fewer than ten. With a much larger clone just one base away, this may be a read error. V gene TRBV5-1 combines with J gene TRBJ2-3, with 8 bases lining up with TRBD2. The germline V gene encodes CDR1 SGHRS and CDR2 YFSETQ. CDR3 size: 17 residues. Trimming cost V 0 bases and J 3 bases; bases outside gene matches: 9. The CDR3 DNA reads TGCGCCAGCAGCTTGGTGACTAGCGCGGGGGGTACAGATACGCAGTATTTT. It specifies CASSLVTSAGGTDTQYF.

This clonotype was picked up many times. The CDR3 region has the DNA TGTGCCAGCAGTCGGGTCGTGGTCGCGGGGGGCTACACCTTC. Translating gives CASSRVVVAGGYTF. The J gene is TRBJ1-2, the V gene TRBV12-3 or TRBV12-4; D remains unclear. The CDR3 has 14 residues. Trimming took 5 bases from V and 8 from J, leaving 18 bases between them.

Points on this clonotype: The junction does not match germline at one end; this may be a read error. The CDR3 DNA follows: TGTGCCATCAGCCGACTAGCGGGAGTGGTGGTCGATGAGCAGTTCTTC. Amino acid sequence: CAISRLAGVVVDEQFF. This sequence joins TRBV7-9 and TRBJ2-1; 12 bases agree with TRBD2. Germline-derived CDR1 and CDR2 are SEHNR and FQNEAQ (reference sequence). The CDR3 length is 16 residues.

This clonotype was picked up many times. The chain employs TRBV27 and TRBJ2-3; 7 nucleotides align to TRBD1. Germline values: CDR1 MNHEY, CDR2 SMNVEV (reference sequence). V shed 6 bases, J shed 1 base, and the junction held 13 bases outside the gene matches. This CDR3 comprises 17 residues. CDR3 loop: CASSTPPGQTRTDTQYF. As DNA, the CDR3 is TGTGCCAGCAGCACACCTCCGGGACAGACTCGCACAGATACGCAGTATTTT.

This clonotype showed up just once. The V gene is TRBV4-2, the J gene TRBJ2-7; 8 bases align to TRBD1. Per the germline V gene, CDR1 is LGHNA and CDR2 is YNFKEQ. This CDR3 has 15 residues. V was pared by 0 bases and J by 7 bases, with 8 bases of the junction left unmatched. The CDR3 DNA is TGTGCCAGCAGCCAAGAGCCAGGGGGCCTCCAAGAGCAGTACTTC. Its protein product is CASSQEPGGLQEQYF.

This clonotype was counted only a few times. The CDR3 end shows no conserved phenylalanine or tryptophan, and so a read error is likely. The J gene is TRBJ2-3, the V gene TRBV5-1; D possibly corresponds to TRBD2 (5 bases). The CDR3 is 14 amino acids. Germline V gives CDR1 SGHRS, CDR2 YFSETQ. Deletions cut 5 bases from V and 0 bases from J, with 10 bases between. The CDR3 loop is CASSPEGSTDTQYL. In nucleotides, the CDR3 is TGCGCCAGCAGTCCCGAGGGTAGCACAGATACGCAGTATCTT.

At least ten counts were recorded for this clonotype. This chain uses TRBV2 with TRBJ2-7; TRBD1 matches 7 bases. From germline, CDR1 is SNHLY and CDR2 FYNNEI. CDR3 size: 13 residues. V shed 4 bases and J 4 bases; nucleotides not matched to a gene: 4. CDR3 sequence (DNA): TGTGCCAGCAGTGTAACAGGGGTATACGAGCAGTACTTC. Amino acid sequence: CASSVTGVYEQYF.

The chain has TRBV2 and TRBJ2-7; D is unclear. CDR1 and CDR2 from the germline V gene are SNHLY and FYNNEI. CDR3 size: 13 residues. Trimming removed 7 bases from V and 3 bases from J, with 13 bases in between. In DNA, the CDR3 is TGTGCCAGCAACCCTCAACAAGGCTACGAGCAGTACTTC. Translating gives CASNPQQGYEQYF.

In this sample, this clonotype turned up many times. The chain is built from TRBV11-2 and TRBJ2-1; D is possibly TRBD2 (5 bases). This CDR3 is built from 12 residues. Trimming cost V 6 bases and J 9 bases, with 12 bases left between them. Germline V gives CDR1 SGHAT, CDR2 FQNNGV. The CDR3, as DNA: TGTGCCAGCAGACTCGAGGGTGGTGAGCAGTTCTTC. Its protein product is CASRLEGGEQFF. Together with reference TRBV11-2 and TRBJ2-1, the CDR3 gives the full variable domain: EAGVAQSPRYKIIEKRQSVAFWCNPISGHATLYWYQQILGQGPKLLIQFQNNGVVDDSQLPKDRFSAERLKGVDSTLKIQPAKLEDSAVYLCASRLEGGEQFFGPGTRLTVL.

This clonotype was seen more than once but under ten times. This chain joins TRBV18 and TRBJ1-1, with D tentatively TRBD1 (6 bases). There are 16 residues in the CDR3. CDR1 is KGHSH, CDR2 LQKENI, per germline. V was pared by 0 bases and J by 2 bases, with 13 bases between. The CDR3 sequence is CASSPPSTGSNTEAFF. Written as DNA, the CDR3 is TGTGCCAGCTCACCACCTTCGACAGGCTCTAACACTGAAGCTTTCTTT. Variable domain in full (rest from reference TRBV18 and TRBJ1-1): NAGVMQNPRHLVRRRGQEARLRCSPMKGHSHVYWYRQLPEEGLKFMVYLQKENIIDESGMPKERFSAEFPKEGPSILRIQQVVRGDSAAYFCASSPPSTGSNTEAFFGQGTRLTVV.

The gene calls are TRBV20-1 and TRBJ2-7, with unresolved D. Germline V gives CDR1 DFQATT, CDR2 SNEGSKA (reference sequence). V was clipped by 4 bases and J by 3 bases, with 10 bases between them. The CDR3 is 12 amino acids. The CDR3 nucleotides are TGCAGTGCTACTCCCGTCGGCTACGAGCAGTACTTC. The encoded protein is CSATPVGYEQYF.